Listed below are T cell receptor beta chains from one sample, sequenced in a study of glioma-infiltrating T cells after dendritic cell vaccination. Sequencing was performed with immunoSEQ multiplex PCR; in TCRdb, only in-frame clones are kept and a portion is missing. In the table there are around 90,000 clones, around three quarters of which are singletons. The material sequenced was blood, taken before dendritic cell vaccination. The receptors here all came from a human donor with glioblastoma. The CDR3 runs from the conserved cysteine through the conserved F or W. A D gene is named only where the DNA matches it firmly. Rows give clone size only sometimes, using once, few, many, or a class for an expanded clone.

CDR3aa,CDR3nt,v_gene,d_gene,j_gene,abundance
CASSDLGQLASEAFF,TGTGCCAGCAGTGACCTGGGACAGTTAGCCAGTGAAGCTTTCTTT,TRBV25-1,TRBD1,TRBJ1-1,.
CASSYNGAGLDTQYF,TGTGCCAGCAGTTACAATGGGGCTGGATTGGATACGCAGTATTTT,TRBV6-6,.,TRBJ2-3,.
CASSESGREGEAFF,TGTGCCAGCAGTGAATCCGGCAGGGAAGGGGAAGCTTTCTTT,TRBV25-1,.,TRBJ1-1,few
CASSLGRLGASGEQFF,TGTGCCAGCAGCCTCGGACGGTTGGGGGCCTCCGGTGAGCAGTTCTTC,TRBV9,.,TRBJ2-1,.
CASSSQWNTEAFF,TGTGCCAGCAGCTCCCAGTGGAACACTGAAGCTTTCTTT,TRBV5-6,.,TRBJ1-1,.
CASSPDRGVEQFF,TGTGCCAGCAGCCCAGACAGGGGGGTTGAGCAGTTCTTC,TRBV7-8,TRBD1,TRBJ2-1,.
CASSPRQGYQETQYF,TGTGCCAGTAGTCCAAGACAGGGGTACCAAGAGACCCAGTACTTC,TRBV19,TRBD1,TRBJ2-5,.
CASRHRDRGSYEQYF,TGTGCCAGCAGGCACCGGGACAGAGGATCCTACGAGCAGTACTTC,TRBV6-5,TRBD1,TRBJ2-7,.
CASSPDWYNEQFF,TGTGCCAGCAGCCCGGACTGGTACAATGAGCAGTTCTTC,TRBV7-6,.,TRBJ2-1,.
CASSVVAGGYNEQFF,TGTGCCAGCAGCGTAGTAGCGGGAGGTTACAATGAGCAGTTCTTC,TRBV9,TRBD2,TRBJ2-1,.
CASSYGGGSATEAFF,TGTGCCAGCAGTTACGGCGGGGGTAGTGCCACTGAAGCTTTCTTT,TRBV5-6,.,TRBJ1-1,once
CASSQDRGTGASGANVLTF,TGCGCCAGCAGCCAAGATAGGGGGACAGGGGCCTCTGGGGCCAACGTCCTGACTTTC,TRBV4-1,TRBD1,TRBJ2-6,.
CASSLRDSSVYEQFF,TGTGCCAGCAGCTTGAGGGACAGTTCCGTCTATGAGCAGTTCTTC,TRBV5-4,TRBD1,TRBJ2-1,.
CASSLRQGYYEQYF,TGTGCCAGCAGTCTACGACAGGGCTACTACGAGCAGTACTTC,TRBV6-1,TRBD1,TRBJ2-7,.
CASSPGAGNTIYF,TGTGCCAGCAGTCCGGGTGCGGGAAACACCATATATTTT,TRBV7-9,.,TRBJ1-3,.
CASSAGGTPYEQYF,TGTGCCAGCAGCGCTGGGGGGACCCCCTACGAGCAGTACTTC,TRBV9,.,TRBJ2-7,.
CSVRNQPQHF,TGCAGCGTCCGGAATCAGCCCCAGCATTTT,TRBV29-1,.,TRBJ1-5,.
CASSQSEYSCSYEQYF,TGCGCCAGCAGTCAATCGGAATATAGCTGCTCCTACGAGCAGTACTTC,TRBV23-1,.,TRBJ2-7,.
CAIGYRGKHEQYF,TGTGCCATCGGATACAGGGGAAAACACGAGCAGTACTTC,TRBV10-3,TRBD1,TRBJ2-7,.
CASSPGTGRIRNQPQHF,TGTGCCAGCAGTCCCGGGACAGGGAGGATTCGCAATCAGCCCCAGCATTTT,TRBV27,TRBD1,TRBJ1-5,.
CASSVVMNTGELFF,TGTGCCAGCAGCGTAGTAATGAACACCGGGGAGCTGTTTTTT,TRBV9,.,TRBJ2-2,.
CASSETGFSPLHF,TGTGCCAGCAGTGAAACAGGGTTTTCACCCCTCCACTTT,TRBV2,.,TRBJ1-6,.
CASSTAGGSYNEQFF,TGTGCCAGCTCAACCGCCGGGGGGTCCTACAATGAGCAGTTCTTC,TRBV18,TRBD2,TRBJ2-1,.
CASSSWQQGAYGYTF,TGTGCCAGCAGTTCCTGGCAACAGGGGGCCTATGGCTACACCTTC,TRBV6-5,TRBD1,TRBJ1-2,.
CASSPLANTGELFF,TGTGCCAGCTCACCGCTAGCGAACACCGGGGAGCTGTTTTTT,TRBV18,.,TRBJ2-2,.
CASSQREFTSSYNEQFF,TGCGCCAGCAGCCAACGGGAGTTTACCTCCTCCTACAATGAGCAGTTCTTC,TRBV4-1,.,TRBJ2-1,.
CASNGGGGYGYTF,TGTGCCAGCAACGGTGGGGGAGGCTATGGCTACACCTTC,TRBV28,.,TRBJ1-2,.
CASSWQDTEAFF,TGTGCCAGCAGCTGGCAGGACACTGAAGCTTTCTTT,TRBV5-5,.,TRBJ1-1,.
CAWSVLQGRYEQYF,TGTGCCTGGAGTGTACTACAGGGTCGATACGAGCAGTACTTC,TRBV30,.,TRBJ2-7,.
CASSIQAGLATTDTQYF,TGTGCCAGCAGCATCCAAGCGGGTCTAGCGACCACAGATACGCAGTATTTT,TRBV7-3,.,TRBJ2-3,few
CASSLLGENIQYF,TGCGCCAGCAGCTTGCTGGGAGAAAACATTCAGTACTTC,TRBV5-1,.,TRBJ2-4,.
CASSLDPGQPTNYGYTF,TGCGCCAGCAGCTTGGACCCGGGACAGCCAACTAACTATGGCTACACCTTC,TRBV5-1,TRBD1,TRBJ1-2,.
CASSHPLTASYNEQFF,TGCGCCAGCAGCCACCCGCTTACTGCCTCCTACAATGAGCAGTTCTTC,TRBV4-1,.,TRBJ2-1,.